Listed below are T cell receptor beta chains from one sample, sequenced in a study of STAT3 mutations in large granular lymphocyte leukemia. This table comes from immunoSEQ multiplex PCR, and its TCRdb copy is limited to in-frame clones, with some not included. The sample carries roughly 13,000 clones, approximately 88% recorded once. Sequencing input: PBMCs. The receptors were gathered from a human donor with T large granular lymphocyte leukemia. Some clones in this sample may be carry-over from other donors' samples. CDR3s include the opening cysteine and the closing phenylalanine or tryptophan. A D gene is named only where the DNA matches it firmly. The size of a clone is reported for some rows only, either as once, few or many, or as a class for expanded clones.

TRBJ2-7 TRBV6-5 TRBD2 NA TGTGCCAGCAGTTACCGGACTAGCGGCTACGAGCAGTACTTC CASSYRTSGYEQYF
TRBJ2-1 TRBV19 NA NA TGTGCCAGTAGTACCCCGGGACTCACCAATGAGCAGTTCTTC CASSTPGLTNEQFF
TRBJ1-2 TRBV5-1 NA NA TGCGCCAGCAGCCCAACGGGAGGCCAATATGGCTACACCTTC CASSPTGGQYGYTF
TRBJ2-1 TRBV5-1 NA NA TGCGCCAGCAGGCGAATTGGAAGCTCCTACAATGAGCAGTTCTTC CASRRIGSSYNEQFF
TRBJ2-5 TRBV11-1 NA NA TGTGCCAGCAGCTCCCGGACAGCCCAAGAGACCCAGTACTTC CASSSRTAQETQYF
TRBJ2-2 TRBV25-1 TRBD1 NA TGTGCCAGCAGTGTCGGACAGGGTAACACCGGGGAGCTGTTTTTT CASSVGQGNTGELFF
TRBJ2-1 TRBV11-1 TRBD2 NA TGTGCCAGCAGCTTTACCCCATTTAGGGGACTAGAGGGGTATGAGCAGTTCTTC CASSFTPFRGLEGYEQFF
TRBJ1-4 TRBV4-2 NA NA TGTGCCAGCAGCCAAAAGGTTCGGCAGGCTAATGAAAAACTGTTTTTT CASSQKVRQANEKLFF
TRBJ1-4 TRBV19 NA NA TGTGCCAGTAGTATGGGGGGGCTATCCCGTGAAAAACTGTTTTTT CASSMGGLSREKLFF
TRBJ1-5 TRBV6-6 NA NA TGTGCCAGCAGTTGGAGGTTTGAGGATCAGCCCCAGCATTTT CASSWRFEDQPQHF
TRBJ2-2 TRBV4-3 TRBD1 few TGCGCCAGCAGCCAGGAGGGGACAGGGGCCACCGGGGAGCTGTTTTTT CASSQEGTGATGELFF
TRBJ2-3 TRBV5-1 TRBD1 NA TGCGCCAGCAGCTTGGCCGACAGGGGGTCCACAGATACGCAGTATTTT CASSLADRGSTDTQYF
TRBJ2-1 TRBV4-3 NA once TGCGCCAGCAGCCAAGACAGCCACAATGAGCAGTTCTTC CASSQDSHNEQFF
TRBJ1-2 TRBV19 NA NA TGTGCCAGTAGTATGATTGAAGTAGTAGCTAACTATGGCTACACCTTC CASSMIEVVANYGYTF
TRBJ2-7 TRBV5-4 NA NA TGTGCCAGCAGCTTGCAGCAGGCCTCCTACGAGCAGTACTTC CASSLQQASYEQYF
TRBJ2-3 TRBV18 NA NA TGTGCCAGCTCACAGCGGGACAGCCGCACAGATACGCAGTATTTT CASSQRDSRTDTQYF